The clone carrying this T cell receptor (beta chain) appeared a few times. All of the isolated RNA was reverse transcribed, so expressed TCRB transcripts were sequenced. The protocol was immunoSEQ multiplex PCR, while the TCRdb copy is restricted to in-frame clones and leaves out a portion. The data contain 250,000 to 350,000 clones, more than 9.5% of them seen just once; the ten biggest clones take up 0.015%. This record belongs to a study of beta chain features in type 1 diabetes. The overall study: Healthy donors and patients had similar age, gender and cell yields.

Naive, central memory, regulatory and stem cell-like memory cells within the CD4+ compartment were sorted using CD45RO/CCR7/CD25/CD127/CD95/CD27. CDR1 SEHNR and CDR2 FQNEAQ come from the germline V gene (reference sequence). This CDR3 comprises 14 residues. Trimming stripped 6 bases from V and 5 bases from J, with 17 bases between. The sample was naive CD4+ T cells from blood. This clonotype was obtained from a woman in her twenties or thirties in good health. V usage is TRBV7-9 and J usage is TRBJ2-7; maybe TRBD2 (6 bases). In nucleotides, the CDR3 is TGTGCCAGCAGTCCTATACCGGGGGTAGACGAGCAGTACTTC. Translated: CASSPIPGVDEQYF.